This T cell receptor beta chain was obtained from a study of cytomegalovirus exposure and HLA in healthy donors (dated by TCRdb to the late 2010s). Regarding the complete study: According to a later analysis, the approximately 120 validation repertoires were produced on the same platform as the 666 repertoires of the first cohort. To predict cytomegalovirus infection status, the study brought together high-throughput TCR immunosequencing, statistical association of individual TCRs with disease status, and machine learning. The study aimed to test whether signatures of past pathogen exposure could be identified by cataloging public T cell receptors. In addition to the first cohort of hundreds of subjects, a separate validation cohort of 130 or so different subjects was used.

This clone has just one count. Its recognized antigen is unknown. No clone much larger than this one lies a single base away; base qualities are absent. V loses 3 bases at its end and J loses 3 bases; junction bases beyond the gene matches: 3. CDR1 WSHSY and CDR2 SAAADI are derived from the germline V gene. Counted from cysteine to phenylalanine, this CDR3 has 15 amino acids. Left in the record is the CDR3 DNA by itself, 45 bases read in frame from the first base. The library relied on the immunoSEQ multiplex PCR assay. As for the authors' bioinformatics: A statistical classification framework was built for diagnosing cytomegalovirus status from the catalog of TCR beta chain sequences. TCRdb retrieved this table from immuneACCESS and kept in-frame rearrangements only. Not all clones are present; in checked studies, unresolved V genes account for under half, and no reason is known for the remainder. That table furnishes V, J and clone size, whereas the DNA furnished D and trimming. Across this sample there are 45,000 to 55,000 clones, with approximately 88% seen only once. The biggest ten clones account for under 7.5% of the sample.

On the study overall, not on this receptor specifically: In vitro tests confirmed that a few of the cytomegalovirus-associated TCR beta chains recognize cytomegalovirus antigens. Cytomegalovirus status was reported to be diagnosed by the classifier with high specificity and sensitivity in both the original and validation cohorts. A later analysis found that TCRs clustered in the first cohort also tended to co-occur in the roughly 110 validation repertoires, with 94% of cluster scores above 0. A total of 150 to 200 TCR beta chains were listed by the study as associated with cytomegalovirus. The validation cohort had no HLA typing available for a later analysis, so co-occurrence within that cohort was assessed over all 120 or so repertoires. The authors suggested that the approach could potentially be extended to other disease states and immunological phenotypes. Most TCR sequences were seen in very few donors, while some public TCRs were found in many individuals.

Donors formed part of the validation cohort, which comprised over a hundred subjects and was distinct from the first cohort of 670 or so subjects. Recombination joined TRBV10-2 with TRBJ2-1; 9 bases in the middle match TRBD2. This clonotype was obtained from a woman aged 25-40 years in good health and CMV-seronegative. The sequenced sample consisted of PBMCs. The DNA reads TGCGCCAGCAGTGACGGGACTAGCAGCTACAATGAGCAGTTCTTC. Protein translation: CASSDGTSSYNEQFF.